The TCR beta chain under discussion was sequenced for a study of T-cell memory formation after mild COVID-19. In the study overall: Clusters of TCRs were largely donor specific.

A note on this clonotype: Its antigen is still unknown.

Findings of the study overall: Contracting CD4+ clones lay largely in CM and EM, with CD8+ ones residing in EMRA. Among clones contracting day 15 to 85, CD4/CD8 was balanced, whereas later expanders leaned CD4+.

CDR3 length: 14 residues. CDR1 and CDR2 (germline): DFQATT, SNEGSKA (reference sequence). V lost 1 base and J lost 1, with 10 bases in between. With constant-segment primers, 5'RACE yielded cDNA libraries of TCR alpha and TCR beta that carried sample barcodes and UMIs. TCRdb reprocessed the 5' RACE reads with MiXCR, giving one entry per CDR3 protein. The data contain about 440,000 distinct CDR3 sequences, around 18% of them singletons. This TCR came from an adult woman who had mild COVID-19 (a few samples of this study predate the infection). Cell type and time point are not known. Sequenced: PBMCs or a T cell subset sorted from them (not recorded which). V and J are TRBV20-1 and TRBJ2-5; D is unresolved. The CDR3 reads CSARGISTQETQYF. DNA for the CDR3: TGCAGTGCTAGAGGCATCAGCACCCAAGAGACCCAGTACTTC.